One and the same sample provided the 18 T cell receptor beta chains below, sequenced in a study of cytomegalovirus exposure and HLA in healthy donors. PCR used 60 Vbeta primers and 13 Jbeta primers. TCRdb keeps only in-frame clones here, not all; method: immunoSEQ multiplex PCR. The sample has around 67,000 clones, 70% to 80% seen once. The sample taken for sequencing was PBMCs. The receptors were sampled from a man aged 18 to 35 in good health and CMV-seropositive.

The CDR3 reads CASSEVRRNTEAFF. The CDR3 DNA is TGTGCCAGCAGTGAAGTAAGGAGGAACACTGAAGCTTTCTTT. The chain recombines TRBV6-1 with TRBJ1-1; D gene unclear. The V gene's germline CDR1 is MNHNS and CDR2 SASEGT. CDR3 length equals 14 residues. V was shortened by 1 base and J by 1 base, with 7 bases between the two germline ends.

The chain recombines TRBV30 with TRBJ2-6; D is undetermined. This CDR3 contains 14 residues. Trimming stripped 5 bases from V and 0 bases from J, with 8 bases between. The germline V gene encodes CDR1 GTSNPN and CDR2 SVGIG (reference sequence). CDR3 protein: CAWLRSSGANVLTF. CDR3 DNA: TGTGCCTGGCTCCGGTCCTCTGGGGCCAACGTCCTGACTTTC. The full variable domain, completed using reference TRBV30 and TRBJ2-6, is SQTIHQWPATLVQPVGSPLSLECTVEGTSNPNLYWYRQAAGRGLQLLFYSVGIGQISSEVPQNLSASRPQDRQFILSSKKLLLSDSGFYLCAWLRSSGANVLTFGAGSRLTVL.

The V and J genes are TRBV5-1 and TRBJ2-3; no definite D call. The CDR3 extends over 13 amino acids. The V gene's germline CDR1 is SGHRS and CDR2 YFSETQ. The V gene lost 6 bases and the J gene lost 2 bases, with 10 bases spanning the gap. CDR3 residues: CASTRQDTDTQYF. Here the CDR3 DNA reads TGCGCCAGCACCCGACAAGACACAGATACGCAGTATTTT.

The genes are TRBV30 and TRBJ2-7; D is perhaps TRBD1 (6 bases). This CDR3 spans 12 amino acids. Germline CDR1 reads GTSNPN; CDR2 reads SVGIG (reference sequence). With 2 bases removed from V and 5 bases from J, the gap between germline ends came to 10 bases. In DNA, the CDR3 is TGTGCCTGGAGTCTGACAGGCCACGAGCAGTACTTC. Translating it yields CAWSLTGHEQYF.

Here the CDR3 reads CASSNFLSGANVLTF. CDR3 nucleotides: TGTGCCAGTAGTAATTTTCTCTCTGGGGCCAACGTCCTGACTTTC. V gene TRBV19 combines with J gene TRBJ2-6; D ambiguous. Trimming took 4 bases from V and 0 from J, leaving 7 bases between them. Germline-derived CDR1 and CDR2 are LNHDA and SQIVND (reference sequence). The length of the CDR3 is 15 residues. The full variable domain, with the rest looked up from reference TRBV19 and TRBJ2-6, is DGGITQSPKYLFRKEGQNVTLSCEQNLNHDAMYWYRQDPGQGLRLIYYSQIVNDFQKGDIAEGYSVSREKKESFPLTVTSAQKNPTAFYLCASSNFLSGANVLTFGAGSRLTVL.

CDR3 DNA: TGTGCCAGCACCAAATCCGGACTCACTGAAGCTTTCTTT. This codes for CASTKSGLTEAFF. The chain is built from TRBV27 and TRBJ1-1; D is unresolved. CDR3 length: 13 amino acids. The V end lost 7 bases, the J end lost 4 bases, and 13 bases lay between the germline ends. CDR1 is MNHEY and CDR2 is SMNVEV in the germline V gene (reference sequence).

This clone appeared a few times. CDR3 coding DNA: TGCAGCGTTGTAGCGTACTCCTACGAGCAGTACTTC. It encodes CSVVAYSYEQYF. The rearrangement joins TRBV29-1 to TRBJ2-7; D might be TRBD2 (5 bases). The CDR3 has 12 residues. Trimming shortened V by 4 bases and J by 0 bases, and 7 bases separated the two germline ends. The germline gives CDR1 SQVTM, CDR2 ANQGSEA.

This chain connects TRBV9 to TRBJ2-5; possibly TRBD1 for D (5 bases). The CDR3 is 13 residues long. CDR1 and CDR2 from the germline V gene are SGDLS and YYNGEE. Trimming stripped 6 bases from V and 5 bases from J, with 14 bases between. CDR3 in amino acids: CASNQWGEETQYF. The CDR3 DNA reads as TGTGCCAGCAACCAATGGGGCGAGGAGACCCAGTACTTC.

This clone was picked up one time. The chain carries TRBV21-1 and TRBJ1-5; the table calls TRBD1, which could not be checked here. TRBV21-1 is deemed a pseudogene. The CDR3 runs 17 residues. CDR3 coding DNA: TGTGCCAGCAGCCCCGAGGAGGGGACAGGTGGCAATCAGCCCCAGCATTTT. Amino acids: CASSPEEGTGGNQPQHF.

CDR3 amino acids: CASSSPSRGGYEQYF. The CDR3 DNA is TGTGCCAGCAGTTCCCCAAGCAGGGGTGGGTACGAGCAGTACTTC. The chain combines TRBV28 with TRBJ2-7; tentative D call: TRBD1 (6 bases). CDR3 length equals 15 residues. Per the germline V gene, CDR1 is MDHEN and CDR2 is SYDVKM. Trimming removed 4 bases at V and 4 bases at J, with 17 bases between.

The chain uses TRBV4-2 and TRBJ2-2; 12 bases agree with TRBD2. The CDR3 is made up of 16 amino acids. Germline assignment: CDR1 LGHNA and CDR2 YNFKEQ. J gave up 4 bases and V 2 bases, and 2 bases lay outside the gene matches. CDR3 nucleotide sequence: TGTGCCAGCAGCCAACCGACTAGCGGGAGCACCGGGGAGCTGTTTTTT. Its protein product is CASSQPTSGSTGELFF.

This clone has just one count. The CDR3, as DNA: TGTGCCAGCAGCTTAGCGGGGTACAATGAGCAGTTCTTC. Protein sequence: CASSLAGYNEQFF. V usage is TRBV11-2 and J usage is TRBJ2-1; the D gene is possibly TRBD2 (5 bases). The germline CDR1 and CDR2 sequences are SGHAT and FQNNGV. The V and J ends lost 1 base and 4 bases respectively, with 5 bases between them. The CDR3 contains 13 residues.

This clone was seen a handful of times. CDR3 bases: TGTGCCAGCAGTCCGTTGACAGGGAACGCCTATGGCTACACCTTC. The encoded protein is CASSPLTGNAYGYTF. The genes are TRBV27 and TRBJ1-2; 7 positions match TRBD1. Germline CDR1 is MNHEY and CDR2 is SMNVEV (reference sequence). The trim removed 5 bases at V and 4 bases at J, leaving 10 bases unmatched. The CDR3 covers 15 residues.

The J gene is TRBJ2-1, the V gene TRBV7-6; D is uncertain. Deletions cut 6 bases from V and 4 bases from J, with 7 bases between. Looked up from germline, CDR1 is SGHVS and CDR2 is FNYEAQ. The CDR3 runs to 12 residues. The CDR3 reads CASRSPYNEQFF. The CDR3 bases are TGTGCCAGCAGGTCTCCTTACAATGAGCAGTTCTTC. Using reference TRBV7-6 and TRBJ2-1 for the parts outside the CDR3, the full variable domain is GAGVSQSPRYKVTKRGQDVALRCDPISGHVSLYWYRQALGQGPEFLTYFNYEAQQDKSGLPNDRFSAERPEGSISTLTIQRTEQRDSAMYRCASRSPYNEQFFGPGTRLTVL.

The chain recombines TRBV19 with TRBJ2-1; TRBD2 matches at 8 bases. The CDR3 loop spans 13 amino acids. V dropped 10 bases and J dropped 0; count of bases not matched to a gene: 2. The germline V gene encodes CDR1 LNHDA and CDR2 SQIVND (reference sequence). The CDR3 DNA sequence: TGTGCCACTAGCGGGTCCTCCTACAATGAGCAGTTCTTC. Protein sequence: CATSGSSYNEQFF.

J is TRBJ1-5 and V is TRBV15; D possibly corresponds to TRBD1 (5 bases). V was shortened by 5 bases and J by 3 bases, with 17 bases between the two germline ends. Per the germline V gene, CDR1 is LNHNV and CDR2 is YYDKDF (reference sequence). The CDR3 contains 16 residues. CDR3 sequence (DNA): TGTGCCACCAGCCCCGACCTCGACAGCTACAATCAGCCCCAGCATTTT. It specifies CATSPDLDSYNQPQHF.

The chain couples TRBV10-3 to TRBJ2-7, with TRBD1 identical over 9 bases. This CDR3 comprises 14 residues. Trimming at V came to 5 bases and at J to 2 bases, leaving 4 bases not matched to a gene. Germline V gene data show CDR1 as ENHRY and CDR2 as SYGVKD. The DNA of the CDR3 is TGTGCCATCAGTATGGACAGGGGACCCTACGAGCAGTACTTC. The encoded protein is CAISMDRGPYEQYF.

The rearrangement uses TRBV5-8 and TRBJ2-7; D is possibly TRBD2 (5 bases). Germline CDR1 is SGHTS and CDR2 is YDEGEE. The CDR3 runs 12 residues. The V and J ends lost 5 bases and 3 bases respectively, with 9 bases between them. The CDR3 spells CASRGESYEQYF. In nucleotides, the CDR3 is TGTGCCAGCAGGGGAGAGAGCTACGAGCAGTACTTC.